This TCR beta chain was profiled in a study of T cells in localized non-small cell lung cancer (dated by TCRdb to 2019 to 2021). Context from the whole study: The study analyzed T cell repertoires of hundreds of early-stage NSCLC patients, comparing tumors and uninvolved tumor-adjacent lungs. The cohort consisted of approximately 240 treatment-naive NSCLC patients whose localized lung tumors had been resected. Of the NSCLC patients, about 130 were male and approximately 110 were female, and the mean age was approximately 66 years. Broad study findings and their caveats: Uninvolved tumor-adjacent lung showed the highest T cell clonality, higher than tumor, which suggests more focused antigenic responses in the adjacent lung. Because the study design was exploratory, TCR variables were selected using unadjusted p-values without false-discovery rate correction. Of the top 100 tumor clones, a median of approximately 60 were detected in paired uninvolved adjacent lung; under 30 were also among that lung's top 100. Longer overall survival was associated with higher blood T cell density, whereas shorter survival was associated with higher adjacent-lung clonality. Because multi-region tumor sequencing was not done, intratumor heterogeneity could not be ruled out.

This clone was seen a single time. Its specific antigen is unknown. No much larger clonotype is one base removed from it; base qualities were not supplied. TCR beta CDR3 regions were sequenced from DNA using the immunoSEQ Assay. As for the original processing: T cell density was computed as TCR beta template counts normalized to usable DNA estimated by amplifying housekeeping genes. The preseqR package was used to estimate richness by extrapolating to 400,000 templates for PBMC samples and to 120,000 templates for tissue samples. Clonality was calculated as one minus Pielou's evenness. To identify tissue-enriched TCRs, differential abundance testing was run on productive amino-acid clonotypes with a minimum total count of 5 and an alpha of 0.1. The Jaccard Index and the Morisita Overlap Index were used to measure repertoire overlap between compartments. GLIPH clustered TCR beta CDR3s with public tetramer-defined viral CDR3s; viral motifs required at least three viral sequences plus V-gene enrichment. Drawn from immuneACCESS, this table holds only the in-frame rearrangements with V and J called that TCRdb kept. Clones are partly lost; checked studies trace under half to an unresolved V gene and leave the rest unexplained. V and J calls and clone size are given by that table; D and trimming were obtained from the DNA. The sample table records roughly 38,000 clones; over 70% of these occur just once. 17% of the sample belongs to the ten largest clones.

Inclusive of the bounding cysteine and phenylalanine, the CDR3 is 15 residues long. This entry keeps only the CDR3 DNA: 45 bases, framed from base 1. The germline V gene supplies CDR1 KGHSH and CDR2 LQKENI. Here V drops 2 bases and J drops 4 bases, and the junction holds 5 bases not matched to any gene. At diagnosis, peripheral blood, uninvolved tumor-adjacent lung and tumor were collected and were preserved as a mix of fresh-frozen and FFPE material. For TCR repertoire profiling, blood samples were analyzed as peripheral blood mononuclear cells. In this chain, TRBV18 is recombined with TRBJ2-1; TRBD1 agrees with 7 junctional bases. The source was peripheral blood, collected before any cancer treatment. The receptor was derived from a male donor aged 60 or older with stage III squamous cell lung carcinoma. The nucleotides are TGTGCCAGCTCACCAGTCCGGGACAGATACAATGAGCAGTTCTTC. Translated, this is CASSPVRDRYNEQFF.